The 19 T cell receptor beta chains given below trace back to one sample, sequenced in a study of T cell responses to AZD1222 COVID-19 vaccine. The data were produced by immunoSEQ multiplex PCR, yet TCRdb's version contains in-frame clones alone and is incomplete. This table has about 160,000 clones, roughly nine tenths appearing once. The sequenced sample was peripheral blood, obtained 28 days after the second AZD1222 dose. All receptors derive from an adult who received the AZD1222 COVID-19 vaccine.

V usage is TRBV7-9 and J usage is TRBJ2-5; D is perhaps TRBD1 (5 bases). Per germline, CDR1 SEHNR and CDR2 FQNEAQ (reference sequence). Deletions cut 5 bases from V and 3 bases from J, with 13 bases between. The length of the CDR3 is 14 residues. CDR3 in amino acids: CASSPVGDKETQYF. For the CDR3, the DNA is TGTGCCAGCAGCCCCGTAGGGGATAAAGAGACCCAGTACTTC.

The chain combines TRBV7-9 with TRBJ2-3, with TRBD2 as a possible D gene (6 bases). The CDR3 contains 16 residues. Germline values: CDR1 SEHNR, CDR2 FQNEAQ (reference sequence). V dropped 0 bases and J dropped 6 bases, with 16 bases sitting between them. CDR3: CASSLAQSGWGDTQYF. The CDR3 bases are TGTGCCAGCAGCTTAGCGCAAAGCGGGTGGGGCGATACGCAGTATTTT. The full variable domain, completed using reference TRBV7-9 and TRBJ2-3, is DTGVSQNPRHKITKRGQNVTFRCDPISEHNRLYWYRQTLGQGPEFLTYFQNEAQLEKSRLLSDRFSAERPKGSFSTLEIQRTEQGDSAMYLCASSLAQSGWGDTQYFGPGTRLTVL.

The chain uses TRBV3-1 (or the pseudogene TRBV3-2) and TRBJ2-1, with D hard to call. The CDR3 sequence is 13 residues long. Germline CDR1 is LGHDT and CDR2 is YNNKEL (reference sequence). V gave up 0 bases and J gave up 5 bases, with 5 bases separating them. CDR3 protein: CASSQDSHNEQFF. The CDR3 DNA follows: TGTGCCAGCAGCCAAGATAGCCACAATGAGCAGTTCTTC.

The chain carries TRBV10-3 and TRBJ1-6; D perhaps matches TRBD1 (6 bases). The CDR3 is made up of 17 amino acids. Germline V gives CDR1 ENHRY, CDR2 SYGVKD. Trimming took off 11 bases at V and 6 bases at J, with 26 bases between the two ends. The CDR3 region is CAVSRAGTSGANSPLHF. The CDR3 nucleotides are TGTGCCGTATCACGGGCCGGGACATCAGGGGCTAATTCACCCCTCCACTTT.

The chain combines TRBV7-6 with TRBJ1-2; D gene unclear. The CDR3 length is 13 residues. Trimming removed 4 bases from V and 3 bases from J, with 9 bases in between. Germline-derived CDR1 and CDR2 are SGHVS and FNYEAQ. The CDR3 loop is CASSSPGDYGYTF. The CDR3 nucleotides are TGTGCCAGCAGCTCCCCGGGCGACTATGGCTACACCTTC. The whole variable domain, filled in from reference TRBV7-6 and TRBJ1-2, reads GAGVSQSPRYKVTKRGQDVALRCDPISGHVSLYWYRQALGQGPEFLTYFNYEAQQDKSGLPNDRFSAERPEGSISTLTIQRTEQRDSAMYRCASSSPGDYGYTFGSGTRLTVV.

The V gene is TRBV6-5, the J gene TRBJ1-4, with 7 bases aligning to TRBD1. With 6 bases clipped from V and 8 bases from J, the junction kept 9 bases outside the gene matches. CDR1 and CDR2 from the germline V gene are MNHEY and SVGAGI. This CDR3 contains 14 residues. The CDR3 loop reads CASSLDRDGEKLFF. Here the CDR3 DNA reads TGTGCCAGCAGCCTCGACAGGGACGGAGAAAAACTGTTTTTT.

V usage is TRBV10-3 and J usage is TRBJ2-1; perhaps TRBD2 as D (5 bases). Germline values: CDR1 ENHRY, CDR2 SYGVKD. V was pared by 3 bases and J by 12 bases, with 9 bases between. There are 11 residues in the CDR3. CDR3 nucleotides: TGTGCCATCAGTGACAACCTAGCGCAGTTCTTC. Translating it yields CAISDNLAQFF.

The J gene is TRBJ1-1, the V gene TRBV5-1; D is ambiguous. The V gene lost 0 bases and the J gene lost 0 bases, with 6 bases spanning the gap. The length of the CDR3 is 14 residues. The germline gives CDR1 SGHRS, CDR2 YFSETQ. The CDR3 coding sequence is TGCGCCAGCAGCTTGGCAGTGTTGAACACTGAAGCTTTCTTT. It specifies CASSLAVLNTEAFF.

J is TRBJ1-1 and V is TRBV19; D is unresolved. Per the germline V gene, CDR1 is LNHDA and CDR2 is SQIVND (reference sequence). This CDR3 contains 13 residues. The ends were cut back, 9 bases at V and 0 bases at J, with 11 bases in the middle. The CDR3 loop reads CASRVNMNTEAFF. The CDR3 bases are TGTGCCAGCAGAGTTAACATGAACACTGAAGCTTTCTTT.

The genes are TRBV5-1 and TRBJ2-5, with a weak D call TRBD1 (5 bases). The ends were cut back, 1 base at V and 5 bases at J, with 15 bases in the middle. Germline-derived CDR1 and CDR2 are SGHRS and YFSETQ. CDR3 size: 15 residues. The DNA for the CDR3 is TGCGCCAGCAGCTTGATCTTGGACACTTCGGAGACCCAGTACTTC. Protein product: CASSLILDTSETQYF. The variable domain in full, with the rest retrieved from reference TRBV5-1 and TRBJ2-5, is KAGVTQTPRYLIKTRGQQVTLSCSPISGHRSVSWYQQTPGQGLQFLFEYFSETQRNKGNFPGRFSGRQFSNSRSEMNVSTLELGDSALYLCASSLILDTSETQYFGPGTRLLVL.

The J gene is TRBJ1-4, the V gene TRBV6-5; D remains ambiguous. Trimming removed 6 bases from V and 3 bases from J, with 8 bases in between. In germline, CDR1 is MNHEY, CDR2 SVGAGI. The CDR3 has 13 amino acids. The CDR3 nucleotides are TGTGCCAGCAGACAGAAACCTAATGAAAAACTGTTTTTT. This codes for CASRQKPNEKLFF.

The gene calls are TRBV4-3 and TRBJ2-2, with D uncertain. Germline V gene data show CDR1 as LGHNA and CDR2 as YSLEER. The CDR3 runs to 14 residues. Trimming pared 8 bases from V and 6 bases from J, leaving 16 bases between. Here the CDR3 DNA reads TGCGCCAGCCAAAGAGTACTGGATTCCGGGGAGCTGTTTTTT. Its protein is CASQRVLDSGELFF.

The CDR3 reads CASTRRGREAFF. The CDR3 bases are TGTGCCAGTACCCGGCGGGGGCGGGAAGCTTTCTTT. The rearrangement uses TRBV19 and TRBJ1-1, with D perhaps matching TRBD1 (6 bases). The CDR3 length is 12 residues. V lost 7 bases and J lost 8, with 14 bases in between. Germline V lookup: CDR1 LNHDA, CDR2 SQIVND (reference sequence).

The chain links TRBV9 to TRBJ1-3, with D unresolved. The germline V gene encodes CDR1 SGDLS and CDR2 YYNGEE. V was pared by 0 bases and J by 0 bases, with 10 bases between. The CDR3 contains 16 residues. CDR3 protein: CASSVAQTNSGNTIYF. For the CDR3, the DNA is TGTGCCAGCAGCGTAGCTCAGACAAACTCTGGAAACACCATATATTTT.

The chain has TRBV4-2 and TRBJ2-7, with 11 nucleotides matching TRBD2. V dropped 0 bases and J dropped 3; count of bases not matched to a gene: 7. CDR1 LGHNA and CDR2 YNFKEQ come from the germline V gene. CDR3 length: 17 amino acids. CDR3 sequence (DNA): TGTGCCAGCAGCCAAGATCTCGGACTAGCGGGCGGCTACGAGCAGTACTTC. This gives the protein CASSQDLGLAGGYEQYF.

The genes are TRBV2 and TRBJ2-1; TRBD2 matches 9 bases. Trimming took 9 bases from V and 2 from J; bases not matched to a gene: 8. From germline, CDR1 is SNHLY and CDR2 FYNNEI. The CDR3 has 15 amino acids. CDR3 amino acids: CASSETSGTYNEQFF. As DNA, the CDR3 is TGTGCCAGTTCGGAGACTAGCGGCACCTACAATGAGCAGTTCTTC.

This chain connects TRBV7-8 to TRBJ1-2, with 8 nucleotides matching TRBD1. The CDR3 runs to 14 residues. Trimming took 1 base from V and 8 from J; bases not matched to a gene: 6. Germline assignment: CDR1 SGHVS and CDR2 FQNEAQ. CDR3 sequence reads: CASSLGGQVGGYTF. Here the CDR3 DNA reads TGTGCCAGCAGCTTAGGGGGACAGGTCGGCGGCTACACCTTC.

This sequence joins TRBV29-1 and TRBJ1-5, with 10 bases identical to TRBD1. The germline CDR1 and CDR2 sequences are SQVTM and ANQGSEA. This CDR3 contains 13 residues. Losses at the gene ends were 4 bases for V and 6 bases for J; bases not matched to a gene: 3. The DNA of the CDR3 is TGCAGCGTTGCGACAGGGGGCGGTCAGCCCCAGCATTTT. This sequence encodes CSVATGGGQPQHF.

The rearrangement joins TRBV9 to TRBJ2-1; D tentatively fits TRBD1 or TRBD2 (6 bases each). This CDR3 region has 15 residues. The V end was cut by 0 bases, the J end by 9 bases, with 16 bases between. Germline V gene lookup returns CDR1 SGDLS and CDR2 YYNGEE. This CDR3 reads CASSVGAVGGGEQFF. The CDR3 DNA sequence: TGTGCCAGCAGCGTAGGGGCTGTTGGAGGGGGTGAGCAGTTCTTC.